The clone carrying this T cell receptor (beta chain) was seen a few times. As yet, its antigen is unknown. TCRdb passed the reads through MiXCR, listing each CDR3 protein once. The sample lists fewer than 1,000,000 distinct CDR3 sequences; roughly 31% were seen once. The data were taken from a study of T cell repertoires in cytomegalovirus infection. In the study overall: Epitope selection comprised recently identified HLA-C-restricted CMV epitopes and well-studied HLA-B-restricted CMV epitopes. Study-wide results and caveats: HLA-C-restricted CMV clonotypes gave the most frequent clonotype in two of eight donors.

This CDR3 is 14 amino acids long. Germline CDR1 MNHEY, CDR2 SVGEGT. V lost 4 bases to trimming and J lost 0 bases, with 7 bases between them. Sequences were derived from cultured CD8+ T cells from PBMCs, sampled from culture after CMV antigen stimulation. The genes are TRBV6-2 or TRBV6-3 and TRBJ2-1; D is undetermined. The TCR originated in a human donor in good health (CMV status not recorded). Some clones in this sample may be carry-over from other donors' samples. The CDR3 region has the DNA TGTGCCAGCAGTTGGGCGGTCTCCTACAATGAGCAGTTCTTC. It codes for CASSWAVSYNEQFF.